Below are 30 T cell receptor beta chains sequenced from a single sample in a study of blood T cell repertoires in COVID-19. The data were produced by immunoSEQ multiplex PCR, yet TCRdb's version contains in-frame clones alone and is incomplete. The sample yields around 300,000 clones, 85% seen once. Sequencing used PBMCs or T cells enriched from blood (not recorded which). The source is a woman between 45 and 65 years old who had recovered from COVID-19.

The V gene is TRBV28, the J gene TRBJ1-1; 9 bases align to TRBD1. Germline V lookup: CDR1 MDHEN, CDR2 SYDVKM. J lost 5 bases, V lost 3 bases, and 4 bases had no gene match. The CDR3 runs to 14 residues. CDR3 residues: CASSLGQGTTEAFF. The CDR3 bases are TGTGCCAGCAGTTTGGGACAGGGAACGACTGAAGCTTTCTTT.

The gene calls are TRBV5-6 and TRBJ1-1; D is ambiguous. The CDR3 is made up of 13 amino acids. The germline CDR1 and CDR2 sequences are SGHDT and YYEEEE. With 5 bases removed from V and 0 bases from J, the gap between germline ends came to 8 bases. In DNA, the CDR3 is TGTGCCAGCAGGTCCGGGATGAACACTGAAGCTTTCTTT. Translating gives CASRSGMNTEAFF.

The chain links TRBV5-4 to TRBJ2-5, with 7 bases identical to TRBD1. V lost 3 bases, J lost 3 bases, and 2 bases stayed unmatched. Germline V gives CDR1 SGHNT, CDR2 YYREEE (reference sequence). CDR3 size: 13 residues. CDR3: CASSYTGEETQYF. The CDR3 region has the DNA TGTGCCAGCAGCTATACAGGGGAAGAGACCCAGTACTTC.

The rearrangement links TRBV24-1 to TRBJ2-1; 8 bases agree with TRBD1. Germline V gives CDR1 KGHDR, CDR2 SFDVKD. J lost 8 bases, V lost 3 bases, and 14 bases had no gene match. The CDR3 has 17 residues. The CDR3 here is CATSDKGQVTGRYEQFF. In DNA, the CDR3 is TGTGCCACCAGTGATAAGGGACAGGTCACAGGGAGGTATGAGCAGTTCTTC.

This clone was seen only a few times. J is TRBJ1-4 and V is TRBV19; 7 nucleotides match TRBD1. Looked up from germline, CDR1 is LNHDA and CDR2 is SQIVND (reference sequence). CDR3 length: 14 residues. The V gene end was trimmed by 4 bases and the J gene end by 7 bases; junction bases not matched to a gene: 6. CDR3 in DNA: TGTGCCAGTAGTAGACAGGGCAAAAGTGAAAAACTGTTTTTT. It encodes CASSRQGKSEKLFF.

The J gene is TRBJ1-1, the V gene TRBV2; TRBD1 is a possible D gene (6 bases). CDR3 length: 14 amino acids. Trimming pared 8 bases from V and 1 base from J, leaving 14 bases between. CDR1 is SNHLY and CDR2 is FYNNEI in the germline V gene. In nucleotides, the CDR3 is TGTGCCAGCGGATGGGAACAGGGGAACACTGAAGCTTTCTTT. Protein product: CASGWEQGNTEAFF.

The chain links TRBV2 to TRBJ1-2; D gene ambiguous. This CDR3 has 14 residues. From germline, CDR1 is SNHLY and CDR2 FYNNEI. V was cut by 3 bases and J by 4 bases, with 12 bases left in between. The CDR3 nucleotides read TGTGCCAGCAGTGAGCAGCGGACGCTCTATGGCTACACCTTC. This codes for CASSEQRTLYGYTF.

The CDR3 here is CASSAGTGPLYEQYF. CDR3 sequence (DNA): TGTGCCAGTTCAGCCGGGACAGGCCCCCTCTACGAGCAGTACTTC. The gene calls are TRBV19 and TRBJ2-7, with 8 positions matching TRBD1. CDR3 length equals 15 residues. Trimming took 8 bases from V and 3 from J; bases not matched to a gene: 12. CDR1 is LNHDA and CDR2 is SQIVND in the germline V gene (reference sequence).

The chain combines TRBV5-6 with TRBJ2-1; 8 nucleotides line up with TRBD2. With V trimmed by 0 bases and J by 5 bases, 7 bases remained unmatched. This CDR3 contains 16 residues. CDR1 is SGHDT, CDR2 YYEEEE, per germline. The CDR3 is CASSLARLAGNNEQFF. CDR3 in DNA: TGTGCCAGCAGCTTGGCCCGGCTAGCGGGTAACAATGAGCAGTTCTTC.

The chain recombines TRBV6-1 with TRBJ2-2; the D gene is possibly TRBD2 (6 bases). This CDR3 has 16 amino acids. V was trimmed by 3 bases and J by 7 bases, leaving 18 bases between them. Looked up from germline, CDR1 is MNHNS and CDR2 is SASEGT. The CDR3 is CASSDGQPRRGGELFF. The CDR3 DNA sequence: TGTGCCAGCAGTGACGGGCAGCCCCGGCGGGGCGGGGAGCTGTTTTTT.

The chain carries TRBV28 and TRBJ2-1; D is unresolved. The CDR3 covers 11 residues. V lost 2 bases, J lost 9 bases, and 5 bases lay in between. Germline lookup yields CDR1 MDHEN and CDR2 SYDVKM. As DNA, the CDR3 is TGTGCCAGCAGTTTACGGAGTGAGCAGTTCTTC. It translates to CASSLRSEQFF.

V gene TRBV19 combines with J gene TRBJ2-3, with 9 bases that match TRBD1. Germline assignment: CDR1 LNHDA and CDR2 SQIVND (reference sequence). V gave up 3 bases and J gave up 0 bases; unmatched junction bases: 7. The CDR3 consists of 17 residues. The CDR3 DNA sequence: TGTGCCAGTAGTATTAACAGGGGGCCTACTAGCACAGATACGCAGTATTTT. It encodes CASSINRGPTSTDTQYF.

The CDR3 protein is CASSERTGANYGYTF. CDR3 nucleotide sequence: TGCGCCAGCAGCGAAAGGACAGGGGCGAACTATGGCTACACCTTC. The chain joins TRBV5-1 to TRBJ1-2; the match to TRBD1 covers 9 bases. Germline V CDR1 and CDR2: SGHRS, YFSETQ. V lost 4 bases, J lost 2 bases, and 6 bases stayed unmatched. This CDR3 comprises 15 residues.

The count of this clone is one. The rearrangement uses TRBV19 and TRBJ2-7; 12 positions match TRBD1. J was trimmed by 4 bases and V by 3 bases; bases with no gene match: 4. The CDR3 totals 15 residues. Germline V gene lookup returns CDR1 LNHDA and CDR2 SQIVND (reference sequence). The DNA of the CDR3 is TGTGCCAGTAGTATGGGACAGGGGGCTTCTTACGAGCAGTACTTC. Translation gives CASSMGQGASYEQYF.

The V call is TRBV19, the J call TRBJ2-5; TRBD1 matches at 7 bases. The ends lost 6 bases at V and 3 bases at J; junction bases unmatched: 10. This CDR3 is 15 amino acids long. Looked up from germline, CDR1 is LNHDA and CDR2 is SQIVND (reference sequence). CDR3 sequence (DNA): TGTGCCAGTAGCACAGCGACAGGGTCTAAAGAGACCCAGTACTTC. Translating it yields CASSTATGSKETQYF.

Of note for this clone: Other DNA sequences within the sample encode an identical CDR3. The chain joins TRBV6-5 to TRBJ1-6; D uncertain. The V end was cut by 0 bases, the J end by 4 bases, with 10 bases between. The CDR3 is 16 residues long. Germline CDR1 is MNHEY and CDR2 is SVGAGI. The CDR3: CASSYSTGEYNSPLHF. For the CDR3, the DNA is TGTGCCAGCAGTTACTCGACCGGGGAATATAATTCACCCCTCCACTTT.

This rearrangement joins TRBV19 to TRBJ1-4, with D unresolved. The germline V and J ends were trimmed by 4 bases and 4 bases, with 19 bases remaining between them. This CDR3 contains 17 residues. Germline-derived CDR1 and CDR2 are LNHDA and SQIVND (reference sequence). The chain's CDR3 is CASSNPRNPGLNEKLFF. As DNA, the CDR3 is TGTGCCAGTAGTAACCCGAGGAACCCCGGACTTAATGAAAAACTGTTTTTT.

The chain recombines TRBV3-1 (or the pseudogene TRBV3-2) with TRBJ2-1, with a possible D match to TRBD2 (5 bases). V was shortened by 4 bases and J by 2 bases, with 12 bases between the two germline ends. The germline CDR1 and CDR2 sequences are LGHDT and YNNKEL (reference sequence). This CDR3 is 15 amino acids long. The CDR3 nucleotides read TGTGCCAGCAGCCGTGAGGGCCAGACCTACAATGAGCAGTTCTTC. This codes for CASSREGQTYNEQFF.

This chain uses TRBV7-6 with TRBJ1-2; D might be TRBD1 (5 bases). CDR3 length: 15 residues. Trimming took 4 bases from V and 8 from J, leaving 20 bases between them. Germline V gene lookup returns CDR1 SGHVS and CDR2 FNYEAQ. The CDR3 loop reads CASSSLPEGGGGYTF. Written as DNA, the CDR3 is TGTGCCAGCAGCTCCCTACCGGAGGGCGGGGGAGGCTACACCTTC.

This clone showed up just a few times. This chain joins TRBV5-1 and TRBJ2-5; 7 nucleotides line up with TRBD1. Germline assignment: CDR1 SGHRS and CDR2 YFSETQ. Losses at the gene ends were 1 base for V and 5 bases for J; bases not matched to a gene: 5. The CDR3 sequence is 14 residues long. This CDR3 is CASSLSGGFETQYF. Here the CDR3 DNA reads TGCGCCAGCAGCTTGTCAGGGGGTTTCGAGACCCAGTACTTC.

The chain uses TRBV21-1 and TRBJ2-3; the table names TRBD1, a call not compared with the DNA. TRBV21-1 is deemed a pseudogene. This CDR3 has 16 amino acids. CDR3 protein: CATSLQGQGSTDTQYF. CDR3 in DNA: TGTGCCACTTCCCTGCAAGGACAGGGGAGCACAGATACGCAGTATTTT.

V is TRBV9 and J is TRBJ2-1, with TRBD2 matching over 15 bases. V shed 5 bases, J shed 9 bases, and the junction held 6 bases outside the gene matches. The length of the CDR3 is 15 residues. The germline CDR1 and CDR2 sequences are SGDLS and YYNGEE. The CDR3 coding sequence is TGTGCCAGCAGTAGGACTAGCGGGGGGGCCTCTGAGCAGTTCTTC. Protein product: CASSRTSGGASEQFF.

The chain has TRBV7-2 and TRBJ2-7, with D possibly being TRBD2 (6 bases). Trimming removed 1 base from V and 5 bases from J, with 12 bases in between. Germline CDR1 and CDR2: SGHTA and FQGNSA. The CDR3 runs to 14 residues. The CDR3 DNA reads as TGTGCCAGCAGCTTAGGCCGCTCGGGAGACGAGCAGTACTTC. The encoded protein is CASSLGRSGDEQYF.

The rearrangement links TRBV10-2 to TRBJ2-3; D call uncertain. With 0 bases removed from V and 14 bases from J, the gap between germline ends came to 12 bases. CDR1 WSHSY and CDR2 SAAADI come from the germline V gene. This CDR3 contains 12 residues. The DNA of the CDR3 is TGCGCCAGCAGTGAGTCGACGCACCCGGGGTATTTT. Translating it yields CASSESTHPGYF.

The rearrangement uses TRBV6-5 and TRBJ1-1, with D possibly TRBD1 on 6 matching bases. This CDR3 has 14 residues. Germline V lookup: CDR1 MNHEY, CDR2 SVGAGI. Trimming took off 7 bases at V and 4 bases at J, with 16 bases between the two ends. The CDR3 DNA is TGTGCCAGCAAGATACAGGGACCCCCCACTGAAGCTTTCTTT. Translating gives CASKIQGPPTEAFF.

The genes are TRBV11-2 and TRBJ1-1, with TRBD1 as a possible D gene (5 bases). The CDR3 length is 12 residues. V lost 5 bases and J 7 bases, leaving 11 bases between the germline ends. Germline lookup yields CDR1 SGHAT and CDR2 FQNNGV. The CDR3 sequence is CASSPGHLEAFF. Here the CDR3 DNA reads TGTGCCAGCAGCCCTGGACACCTTGAAGCTTTCTTT.

The chain combines TRBV2 with TRBJ1-1; D uncertain. V was trimmed by 6 bases and J by 0 bases, leaving 14 bases between them. CDR1 SNHLY and CDR2 FYNNEI come from the germline V gene. There are 15 residues in the CDR3. The CDR3 protein is CASSRQENMNTEAFF. Here the CDR3 DNA reads TGTGCCAGCAGCCGCCAGGAAAATATGAACACTGAAGCTTTCTTT.

The chain is built from TRBV27 and TRBJ2-2; TRBD1 aligns across 8 bases. The germline gives CDR1 MNHEY, CDR2 SMNVEV (reference sequence). This CDR3 contains 15 residues. V lost 2 bases, J lost 6 bases, and 5 bases stayed unmatched. CDR3: CASSLQGALSGELFF. The CDR3 bases are TGTGCCAGCAGTTTACAGGGGGCGCTGTCCGGGGAGCTGTTTTTT.

The chain links TRBV5-4 to TRBJ2-7; the D is unclear. The germline V gene encodes CDR1 SGHNT and CDR2 YYREEE (reference sequence). V was cut by 4 bases and J by 3 bases, with 5 bases left in between. The CDR3 sequence is 11 residues long. Written as DNA, the CDR3 is TGTGCCAGCAGCCAGAACTACGAGCAGTACTTC. It yields the protein CASSQNYEQYF.

V usage is TRBV28 and J usage is TRBJ2-3; TRBD2 is a possible D gene (5 bases). The germline V and J ends were trimmed by 8 bases and 1 base, with 7 bases remaining between them. The CDR3 runs to 12 residues. The germline CDR1 and CDR2 sequences are MDHEN and SYDVKM. CDR3 sequence: CASDGGTDTQYF. The CDR3 bases are TGTGCCAGCGACGGGGGCACAGATACGCAGTATTTT.